Following are 8 T cell receptor beta chains from one sample sequenced in a study of cytomegalovirus exposure and HLA in healthy donors. The PCR employed 60 Vbeta primers together with 13 Jbeta primers. Here immunoSEQ multiplex PCR was the method, and the copy in TCRdb shows in-frame clones only, minus some. This sample has about 200,000 clones, with roughly 80% found just once. Sequencing input: PBMCs. These receptors came from a male donor in good health and CMV-seronegative.

The chain employs TRBV9 and TRBJ2-2; 7 nucleotides match TRBD1. There are 16 residues in the CDR3. Unmatched junction bases numbered 8, after V lost 6 bases and J lost 0 bases. CDR1 is SGDLS, CDR2 YYNGEE, per germline. The CDR3 spells CASTKQGLSNTGELFF. As DNA, the CDR3 is TGTGCCAGCACCAAACAGGGGCTATCGAACACCGGGGAGCTGTTTTTT. Drawing the rest from reference TRBV9 and TRBJ2-2, the complete variable domain is DSGVTQTPKHLITATGQRVTLRCSPRSGDLSVYWYQQSLDQGLQFLIQYYNGEERAKGNILERFSAQQFPDLHSELNLSSLELGDSALYFCASTKQGLSNTGELFFGEGSRLTVL.

The V and J genes are TRBV5-1 and TRBJ2-3, with D perhaps TRBD1 (6 bases). This CDR3 contains 16 residues. Trimming left V 0 bases short and J 1 base short, with 12 bases between. CDR1 and CDR2 (germline): SGHRS, YFSETQ. The CDR3 region has the DNA TGCGCCAGCAGCTTGGGACAGGCCAAGGGCACAGATACGCAGTATTTT. Translation: CASSLGQAKGTDTQYF.

V gene TRBV11-1 combines with J gene TRBJ2-7, with 12 bases matching TRBD2. Per germline, CDR1 SGHAT and CDR2 FQDESV (reference sequence). V was clipped by 1 base and J by 5 bases; unmatched bases: 9. The CDR3 is 17 amino acids. This CDR3 reads CASSLDGLAGNQDEQYF. The CDR3 coding sequence is TGTGCCAGCAGCTTAGATGGACTAGCGGGAAACCAGGACGAGCAGTACTTC. The complete variable domain, with remaining parts taken from reference TRBV11-1 and TRBJ2-7, reads EAEVAQSPRYKITEKSQAVAFWCDPISGHATLYWYRQILGQGPELLVQFQDESVVDDSQLPKDRFSAERLKGVDSTLKIQPAELGDSAMYLCASSLDGLAGNQDEQYFGPGTRLTVT.

CDR3 in DNA: TGTGCCAGCAGTTTCCTTGACGGGAGTTCTGAGCAGTTCTTC. The encoded protein is CASSFLDGSSEQFF. The chain combines TRBV27 with TRBJ2-1, with TRBD2 as a possible D gene (6 bases). The V gene's germline CDR1 is MNHEY and CDR2 SMNVEV (reference sequence). The CDR3 totals 14 residues. Trimming stripped 3 bases from V and 9 bases from J, with 15 bases between.

CDR3 sequence reads: CASSPSRGQEGYEQYF. The CDR3 DNA reads TGCGCCAGCAGCCCTTCCCGGGGTCAGGAAGGGTACGAGCAGTACTTC. The chain employs TRBV10-1 and TRBJ2-7; D might be TRBD2 (5 bases). Trimming stripped 6 bases from V and 4 bases from J, with 22 bases between. CDR1 is WNHNN and CDR2 is SYGVQD in the germline V gene (reference sequence). The CDR3 spans 16 residues.

The chain couples TRBV6-5 to TRBJ2-3; 11 nucleotides align to TRBD1. This CDR3 contains 15 residues. Germline V gives CDR1 MNHEY, CDR2 SVGAGI. The junction had 4 bases not matched to a gene; V was cut back by 6 bases and J by 2 bases. The CDR3: CASRGDRGSTDTQYF. The CDR3 DNA sequence: TGTGCCAGCAGGGGGGACAGGGGGTCCACAGATACGCAGTATTTT.

J is TRBJ1-1 and V is TRBV9; weak D call: TRBD1 (5 bases). Germline assignment: CDR1 SGDLS and CDR2 YYNGEE. The V end was cut by 4 bases, the J end by 0 bases, with 16 bases between. This CDR3 is 16 amino acids long. CDR3 residues: CASSPGRAVLNTEAFF. The CDR3 bases are TGTGCCAGCAGCCCAGGGAGGGCAGTGTTGAACACTGAAGCTTTCTTT.

The chain carries TRBV28 and TRBJ2-1; 10 positions agree with TRBD2. Germline V lookup: CDR1 MDHEN, CDR2 SYDVKM. The CDR3 is 16 residues long. The trim removed 4 bases at V and 6 bases at J, leaving 9 bases unmatched. The CDR3 coding sequence is TGTGCCAGCAGTTCCCCGACTAGCGGGTCCCTCAATGAGCAGTTCTTC. It is translated as CASSSPTSGSLNEQFF. Looking up the rest from reference TRBV28 and TRBJ2-1 gives the full variable domain: DVKVTQSSRYLVKRTGEKVFLECVQDMDHENMFWYRQDPGLGLRLIYFSYDVKMKEKGDIPEGYSVSREKKERFSLILESASTNQTSMYLCASSSPTSGSLNEQFFGPGTRLTVL.